Below are 30 T cell receptor beta chains sequenced from a single sample in a study of T-cell reconstitution after alpha-beta-depleted transplantation in children (dated by TCRdb to 2016 to 2017). The library was produced with PCR. The reads were generated on an Illumina HiSeq 2500. Molecular barcoding was employed in the preparation of TCR libraries, with unique molecular identifiers being used to normalize TCRbeta repertoire quantification. TCRdb handled the public reads itself, with Q25 trimming in fastp and clone calling in MiXCR, and kept productive beta chains. Each record represents a unique CDR3 protein, reported with the most common genes and DNA among its rows. The sample table contains about 240,000 distinct CDR3 sequences; only one count was recorded for around 12% of them. Roughly 2.6% of the sample belongs to the ten largest clones. The specimen was PBMCs from the stem cell graft donor, collected from the stem cell graft. These receptors all stem from a human donor who donated a stem cell graft to a child with acute lymphoblastic leukemia.

This clonotype was seen ten or more times. The V and J genes are TRBV5-1 and TRBJ2-1, with D hard to call. Germline V gene sequence: CDR1 SGHRS, CDR2 YFSETQ. The ends were cut back, 4 bases at V and 8 bases at J, with 13 bases in the middle. The CDR3 length is 13 residues. This CDR3 is CASSLKSPDEQFF. CDR3 in DNA: TGCGCCAGCAGCCTGAAAAGCCCCGATGAGCAGTTCTTC.

As to this clonotype: The junction shows a germline mismatch at one end, possibly a read error. The chain joins TRBV20-1 to TRBJ2-1, with TRBD2 identical over 8 bases. The CDR3 contains 17 residues. In germline, CDR1 is DFQATT, CDR2 SNEGSKA (reference sequence). The chain's CDR3 is CCARDPIGGDSVNEQFF. CDR3 DNA: TGCTGTGCTAGAGATCCTATCGGGGGGGATAGCGTGAATGAGCAGTTCTTC.

This clonotype has at least ten counts. The chain combines TRBV12-3 or TRBV12-4 with TRBJ2-3; tentative D call: TRBD2 (5 bases). The ends were cut back, 3 bases at V and 4 bases at J, with 11 bases in the middle. The CDR3 spans 14 residues. The CDR3 region is CASSLAKAADTQYF. CDR3 in DNA: TGTGCCAGCAGTTTGGCTAAAGCGGCAGATACGCAGTATTTT.

The chain combines TRBV4-3 with TRBJ2-7; tentative D call: TRBD1 (7 bases). There are 18 residues in the CDR3. CDR1 LGHNA and CDR2 YSLEER come from the germline V gene. Trimming cost V 1 base and J 3 bases, with 22 bases left between them. DNA of the CDR3: TGCGCCAGCAGCCAAGCCTCCTTCGGGACAGCGGGTTTCTACGAGCAGTACTTC. The encoded protein is CASSQASFGTAGFYEQYF.

This clonotype was counted ten times or more. The rearrangement joins TRBV6-2 or TRBV6-3 to TRBJ2-3, with D unclear. The CDR3 has 16 amino acids. CDR1 is MNHEY and CDR2 is SVGEGT in the germline V gene. V lost 5 bases, J lost 0 bases, and 15 bases lay in between. This CDR3 is CASSLWRNTSTDTQYF. The CDR3 DNA follows: TGTGCCAGCAGTCTATGGCGGAATACTAGCACAGATACGCAGTATTTT.

Comments on this clonotype: A read error may be the cause here, since a much bigger clone is one base away. The CDR3 end shows no conserved phenylalanine or tryptophan, and so a read error is likely. V usage is TRBV11-2 and J usage is TRBJ2-7; 9 positions agree with TRBD1. The CDR3 runs 13 residues. V trimming: 3 bases; J trimming: 3 bases; junction bases outside the gene matches: 0. Germline V CDR1 and CDR2: SGHAT, FQNNGV. The CDR3 loop is CASSLTGGYEQYL. The DNA for the CDR3 is TGTGCCAGCAGCTTGACAGGGGGCTACGAGCAGTACTTG.

Ten or more counts support this clonotype. The chain uses TRBV14 and TRBJ2-1; D might be TRBD1 or TRBD2, each matching 5 bases. With 0 bases removed from V and 6 bases from J, the gap between germline ends came to 15 bases. The germline CDR1 and CDR2 sequences are SGHDN and FVKESK. This CDR3 has 16 residues. The CDR3 loop reads CASSQDLGWDPNEQFF. CDR3 DNA: TGTGCCAGCAGCCAAGATCTTGGCTGGGACCCCAATGAGCAGTTCTTC.

This clonotype was observed many times. The genes are TRBV18 and TRBJ1-2; 8 positions agree with TRBD1. CDR1 and CDR2 from the germline V gene are KGHSH and LQKENI. V lost 3 bases and J lost 3; bases outside the gene matches: 0. This CDR3 is 13 amino acids long. The CDR3 protein is CASSPGQDYGYTF. In DNA form, the CDR3 reads TGTGCCAGCTCACCGGGACAGGACTATGGCTACACCTTC.

This clonotype was detected ten times or more. CDR3 in DNA: TGTGCCAGTAGCTCGGGCCCCAAGGGCAATCAGCCCCAGCATTTT. It specifies CASSSGPKGNQPQHF. The rearrangement joins TRBV19 to TRBJ1-5; D gene uncertain. The CDR3 consists of 15 residues. The V gene lost 6 bases and the J gene lost 2 bases, with 14 bases spanning the gap. The germline V gene encodes CDR1 LNHDA and CDR2 SQIVND (reference sequence). Filled out from reference TRBV19 and TRBJ1-5, the complete variable domain reads DGGITQSPKYLFRKEGQNVTLSCEQNLNHDAMYWYRQDPGQGLRLIYYSQIVNDFQKGDIAEGYSVSREKKESFPLTVTSAQKNPTAFYLCASSSGPKGNQPQHFGDGTRLSIL.

The chain recombines TRBV12-5 with TRBJ2-2; 9 bases are a match to TRBD1. The CDR3 has 16 amino acids. V gave up 8 bases and J gave up 0 bases; unmatched junction bases: 7. In germline, CDR1 is LGHNT, CDR2 FRNRAP. The CDR3 spells CASTLRTGANTGELFF. As DNA, the CDR3 is TGTGCTAGTACCCTCCGGACAGGGGCGAACACCGGGGAGCTGTTTTTT.

This clonotype appeared many times. V usage is TRBV18 and J usage is TRBJ2-5, with 9 bases lining up with TRBD1. From germline, CDR1 is KGHSH and CDR2 LQKENI. CDR3 length: 14 amino acids. Trimming took 3 bases from V and 5 from J; bases not matched to a gene: 4. CDR3 nucleotide sequence: TGTGCCAGCTCACCCCGGGACAGGGTCGAGACCCAGTACTTC. It encodes CASSPRDRVETQYF.

This clonotype was recorded many times. The junction departs from the called germline gene at one end, perhaps through a read error. The chain combines TRBV29-1 with TRBJ2-3; 7 bases map to TRBD1. The CDR3 runs to 11 residues. Per germline, CDR1 SQVTM and CDR2 ANQGSEA. The chain's CDR3 is CSVARQGPEDF. The CDR3 nucleotides are TGCAGCGTTGCCCGACAGGGTCCGGAGGATTTT.

V is TRBV7-9 and J is TRBJ2-3; 11 nucleotides align to TRBD2. The CDR3 has 16 amino acids. Looked up from germline, CDR1 is SEHNR and CDR2 is FQNEAQ (reference sequence). Trimming at V came to 7 bases and at J to 4 bases, leaving 10 bases not matched to a gene. The CDR3 here is CASTLAGGAGADTQYF. CDR3 in DNA: TGTGCCAGCACCCTAGCGGGAGGTGCGGGGGCAGATACGCAGTATTTT.

This clonotype was counted at least ten times. This sequence joins TRBV7-6 and TRBJ2-5; D is perhaps TRBD2 (5 bases). This CDR3 has 14 residues. V dropped 1 base and J dropped 3 bases, with 9 bases sitting between them. The germline V gene encodes CDR1 SGHVS and CDR2 FNYEAQ. The CDR3 DNA reads TGTGCCAGCAGCTTAGTGGGGAGAAAAGAGACCCAGTACTTC. Translated: CASSLVGRKETQYF.

This clonotype was detected ten times or more. The rearrangement joins TRBV20-1 to TRBJ1-2, with unresolved D. The CDR3 runs to 12 residues. V was clipped by 7 bases and J by 0 bases, with 9 bases between them. Germline V CDR1 and CDR2: DFQATT, SNEGSKA (reference sequence). The CDR3 spells CSVAHANYGYTF. As DNA, the CDR3 is TGCAGTGTCGCACATGCTAACTATGGCTACACCTTC.

The sample holds many counts of this clonotype. A read error may produce the germline difference seen at one junction end. This rearrangement joins TRBV4-2 to TRBJ2-7, with 7 positions matching TRBD1. Germline V gives CDR1 LGHNA, CDR2 YNFKEQ. The CDR3 covers 11 residues. CDR3 sequence (DNA): TGTGCCAGCAGCCAAGACCTGACAGGGTCCTTC. Its protein product is CASSQDLTGSF.

This clonotype was observed at least ten times. J is TRBJ2-2 and V is TRBV29-1; D gene ambiguous. The CDR3 covers 14 residues. V lost 2 bases and J 1 base, leaving 8 bases between the germline ends. CDR1 is SQVTM, CDR2 ANQGSEA, per germline. The CDR3, as DNA: TGCAGCGTTGAATTAAAGGGGAACACCGGGGAGCTGTTTTTT. It codes for CSVELKGNTGELFF.

This clonotype was seen a few times. The J gene is TRBJ1-5, the V gene TRBV19; D is unresolved. This CDR3 region has 14 residues. CDR1 LNHDA and CDR2 SQIVND come from the germline V gene (reference sequence). V shed 10 bases and J shed 2 bases, with 15 bases lying between them. CDR3 in DNA: TGTGCCACCGCCAGATGGGAGGGCAATCAGCCCCAGCATTTT. Its protein product is CATARWEGNQPQHF. Based on the CDR3 plus reference TRBV19 and TRBJ1-5, the full variable domain is DGGITQSPKYLFRKEGQNVTLSCEQNLNHDAMYWYRQDPGQGLRLIYYSQIVNDFQKGDIAEGYSVSREKKESFPLTVTSAQKNPTAFYLCATARWEGNQPQHFGDGTRLSIL.

The chain couples TRBV28 to TRBJ2-4; the D is unclear. V was cut by 7 bases and J by 0 bases, with 19 bases left in between. Germline-derived CDR1 and CDR2 are MDHEN and SYDVKM. The CDR3 length is 17 residues. The DNA of the CDR3 is TGTGCCAGCACCACTTCGCCTCTCCTGATAGCCAAAAACATTCAGTACTTC. Amino acids: CASTTSPLLIAKNIQYF.

This clonotype was counted ten times or more. The chain carries TRBV7-8 and TRBJ1-5; D call uncertain. V lost 1 base and J lost 0, with 10 bases in between. This CDR3 spans 16 amino acids. Germline-derived CDR1 and CDR2 are SGHVS and FQNEAQ. CDR3 in amino acids: CASSLEEAASNQPQHF. Here the CDR3 DNA reads TGTGCCAGCAGCTTAGAGGAGGCAGCTAGCAATCAGCCCCAGCATTTT. The full variable domain, its missing parts supplied by reference TRBV7-8 and TRBJ1-5, is GAGVSQSPRYKVAKRGQDVALRCDPISGHVSLFWYQQALGQGPEFLTYFQNEAQLDKSGLPSDRFFAERPEGSVSTLKIQRTQQEDSAVYLCASSLEEAASNQPQHFGDGTRLSIL.

Only a few counts were recorded for this clonotype. The J gene is TRBJ2-1, the V gene TRBV12-3 or TRBV12-4, with a weak D call TRBD2 (6 bases). This CDR3 spans 16 amino acids. V was pared by 1 base and J by 2 bases, with 12 bases between. The CDR3 coding sequence is TGTGCCAGCAGTTTAGGGTCGGGGGTTCCCTACAATGAGCAGTTCTTC. This translates into CASSLGSGVPYNEQFF.

This clonotype has at least ten counts. The CDR3 loop reads CASSYTSGGYNEQFF. The CDR3 DNA reads as TGTGCCAGCAGTTACACTAGCGGGGGGTACAATGAGCAGTTCTTC. V is TRBV6-5 and J is TRBJ2-1; 12 bases fit TRBD2. Germline CDR1 and CDR2: MNHEY and SVGAGI. Trimming took 2 bases from V and 4 from J; bases not matched to a gene: 0. The CDR3 has 15 amino acids.

V gene TRBV18 combines with J gene TRBJ2-1; no clear D. The CDR3 runs 14 residues. Trimming cost V 0 bases and J 4 bases, with 7 bases left between them. Per the germline V gene, CDR1 is KGHSH and CDR2 is LQKENI. For the CDR3, the DNA is TGTGCCAGCTCACCACCGGACGGTTACAATGAGCAGTTCTTC. Translating gives CASSPPDGYNEQFF.

This clonotype showed up many times. This rearrangement joins TRBV2 to TRBJ2-4, with 10 nucleotides matching TRBD2. Germline CDR1 is SNHLY and CDR2 is FYNNEI. V lost 8 bases to trimming and J lost 1 base; unmatched junction nucleotides: 14. This CDR3 is built from 18 residues. The CDR3 nucleotides are TGTGCCAGCGCCAGGCGAGCGGGGGGGCCTGGGGCCAAAAACATTCAGTACTTC. Encoded protein: CASARRAGGPGAKNIQYF.

There are many counts of this clonotype. The chain combines TRBV5-1 with TRBJ2-3; 8 nucleotides align to TRBD2. J lost 6 bases, V lost 1 base, and 7 bases had no gene match. Germline values: CDR1 SGHRS, CDR2 YFSETQ. This CDR3 comprises 15 residues. Written as DNA, the CDR3 is TGCGCCAGCAGCTTGTCCAGACTAGCGTTGGATACGCAGTATTTT. Its protein is CASSLSRLALDTQYF.

This clonotype has ten or more counts. This chain links TRBV10-3 with TRBJ1-5, with TRBD1 as a possible D gene (6 bases). The CDR3 loop spans 13 amino acids. V lost 6 bases and J 6 bases, leaving 12 bases between the germline ends. Germline V gives CDR1 ENHRY, CDR2 SYGVKD. Here the CDR3 DNA reads TGTGCCATCAGAAACAGGGAGGGTCAGCCCCAGCATTTT. The encoded protein is CAIRNREGQPQHF.

Notes on this clonotype: At one of its ends the junction is not consistent with the germline gene, which may arise from a read error. The V and J genes are TRBV4-3 and TRBJ2-7, with D possibly matching TRBD1 (5 bases). Looked up from germline, CDR1 is LGHNA and CDR2 is YSLEER. This CDR3 has 15 amino acids. The CDR3 coding sequence is TGCGCCAGCGGCCAAGGGGAAGGGTATCCATACGAGCAGTACTTC. This gives the protein CASGQGEGYPYEQYF.

This clonotype was found many times. The CDR3 sequence is CASSLSRTENTEAFF. DNA for the CDR3: TGTGCCAGCAGCTTATCTCGGACAGAGAACACTGAAGCTTTCTTT. The chain employs TRBV7-9 and TRBJ1-1; tentatively, D is TRBD1 (6 bases). The V gene lost 2 bases and the J gene lost 1 base, with 11 bases spanning the gap. The germline V gene has CDR1 SEHNR and CDR2 FQNEAQ (reference sequence). The CDR3 runs to 15 residues.

This clonotype was recorded many times. The gene calls are TRBV9 and TRBJ1-2, with 9 bases matching TRBD1. J lost 7 bases, V lost 5 bases, and 9 bases had no gene match. There are 14 residues in the CDR3. Germline V lookup: CDR1 SGDLS, CDR2 YYNGEE. The CDR3 protein is CASRTIGTGFGYTF. Here the CDR3 DNA reads TGTGCCAGCAGAACCATCGGGACAGGGTTTGGCTACACCTTC.

This clonotype was recorded many times. V is TRBV24-1 and J is TRBJ2-3; the D call may be TRBD1 or TRBD2 (6 bases each). Deletions cut 7 bases from V and 8 bases from J, with 24 bases between. Germline loops: CDR1 KGHDR, CDR2 SFDVKD. This CDR3 contains 16 residues. The CDR3 here is CATSLTELIGGGTQYF. The CDR3 DNA is TGTGCCACCAGCCTAACGGAGCTCATAGGAGGGGGTACGCAGTATTTT.